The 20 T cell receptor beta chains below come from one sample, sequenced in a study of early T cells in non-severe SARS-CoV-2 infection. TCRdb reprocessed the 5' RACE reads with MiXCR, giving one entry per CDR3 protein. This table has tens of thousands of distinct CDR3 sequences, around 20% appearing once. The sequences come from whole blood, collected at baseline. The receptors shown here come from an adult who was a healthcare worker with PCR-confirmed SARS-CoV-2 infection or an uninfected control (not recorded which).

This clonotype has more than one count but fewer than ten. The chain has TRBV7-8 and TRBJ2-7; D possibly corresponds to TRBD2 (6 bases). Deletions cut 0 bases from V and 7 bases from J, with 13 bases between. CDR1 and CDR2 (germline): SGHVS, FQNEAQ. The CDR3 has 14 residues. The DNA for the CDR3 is TGTGCCAGCAGCTTAGCGCGGGCGGGATGGGAGCAGTACTTC. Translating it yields CASSLARAGWEQYF.

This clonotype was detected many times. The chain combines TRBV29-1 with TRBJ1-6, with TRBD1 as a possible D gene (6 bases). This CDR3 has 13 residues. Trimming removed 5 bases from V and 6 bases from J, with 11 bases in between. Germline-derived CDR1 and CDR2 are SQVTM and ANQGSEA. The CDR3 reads CSVLQGGNSPLHF. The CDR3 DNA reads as TGCAGCGTTTTACAGGGAGGTAATTCACCCCTCCACTTT.

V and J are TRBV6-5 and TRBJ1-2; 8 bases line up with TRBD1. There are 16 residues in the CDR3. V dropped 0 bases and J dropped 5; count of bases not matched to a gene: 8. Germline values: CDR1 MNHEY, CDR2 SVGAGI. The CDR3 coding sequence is TGTGCCAGCAGTTACTCAGGGCAGGGGGCTGGATATGGCTACACCTTC. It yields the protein CASSYSGQGAGYGYTF.

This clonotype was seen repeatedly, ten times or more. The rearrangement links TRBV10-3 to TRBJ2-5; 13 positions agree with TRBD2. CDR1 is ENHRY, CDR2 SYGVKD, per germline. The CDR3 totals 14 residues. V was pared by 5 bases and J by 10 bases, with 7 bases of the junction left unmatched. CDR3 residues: CAISPGLAGLDQYF. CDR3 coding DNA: TGTGCCATCAGTCCGGGACTAGCGGGATTGGACCAGTACTTC.

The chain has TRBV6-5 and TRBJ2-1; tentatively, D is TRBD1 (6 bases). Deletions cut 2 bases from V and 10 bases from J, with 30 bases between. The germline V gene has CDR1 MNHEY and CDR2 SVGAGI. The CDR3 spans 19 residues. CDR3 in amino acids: CASSYRPPTAGGSTGEQFF. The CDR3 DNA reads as TGTGCCAGCAGTTACCGACCCCCGACGGCTGGGGGCTCGACGGGGGAGCAGTTCTTC.

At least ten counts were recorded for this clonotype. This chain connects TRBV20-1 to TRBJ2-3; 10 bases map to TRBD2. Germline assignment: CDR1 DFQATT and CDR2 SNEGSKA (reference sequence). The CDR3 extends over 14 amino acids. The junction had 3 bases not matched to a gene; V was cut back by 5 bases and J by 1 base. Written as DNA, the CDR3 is TGCAGTGCTCCCGGGACTAGCGGCACAGATACGCAGTATTTT. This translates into CSAPGTSGTDTQYF.

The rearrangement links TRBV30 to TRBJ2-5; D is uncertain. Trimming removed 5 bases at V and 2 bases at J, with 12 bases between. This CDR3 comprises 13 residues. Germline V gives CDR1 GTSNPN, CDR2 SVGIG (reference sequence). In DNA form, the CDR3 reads TGTGCCTGGGGACGATCGTCACAAGAGACCCAGTACTTC. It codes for CAWGRSSQETQYF.

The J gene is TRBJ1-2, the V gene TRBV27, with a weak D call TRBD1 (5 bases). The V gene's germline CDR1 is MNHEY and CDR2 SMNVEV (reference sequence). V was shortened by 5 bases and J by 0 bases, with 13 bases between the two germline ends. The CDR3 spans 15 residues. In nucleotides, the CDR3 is TGTGCCAGCAGTCTTAGGGGTTCAGCTAACTATGGCTACACCTTC. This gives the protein CASSLRGSANYGYTF.

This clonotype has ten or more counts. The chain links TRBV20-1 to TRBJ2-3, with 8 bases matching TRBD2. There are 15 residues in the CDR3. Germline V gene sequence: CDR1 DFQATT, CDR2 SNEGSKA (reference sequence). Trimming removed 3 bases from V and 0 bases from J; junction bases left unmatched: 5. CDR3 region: CSARVAGPSTDTQYF. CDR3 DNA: TGCAGTGCTAGGGTAGCGGGGCCGAGCACAGATACGCAGTATTTT.

CDR3 in amino acids: CASSSSSTDTQYF. The DNA for the CDR3 is TGTGCCAGCAGTTCGTCTAGCACAGATACGCAGTATTTT. The genes are TRBV27 and TRBJ2-3; D is ambiguous. Germline assignment: CDR1 MNHEY and CDR2 SMNVEV (reference sequence). The CDR3 totals 13 residues. The ends were cut back, 4 bases at V and 0 bases at J, with 5 bases in the middle.

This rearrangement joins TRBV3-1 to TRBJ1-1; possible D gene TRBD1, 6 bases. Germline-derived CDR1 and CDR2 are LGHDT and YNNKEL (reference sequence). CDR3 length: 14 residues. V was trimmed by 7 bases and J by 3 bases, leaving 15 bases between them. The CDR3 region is CASTGSDRHTEAFF. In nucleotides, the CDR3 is TGTGCCAGCACCGGATCGGACAGACACACTGAAGCTTTCTTT.

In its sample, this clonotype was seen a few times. The CDR3 spells CASTNLGANEKLFF. CDR3 sequence (DNA): TGTGCCAGCACAAACCTAGGGGCTAATGAAAAACTGTTTTTT. The V gene is TRBV3-1, the J gene TRBJ1-4; tentative D call: TRBD1 (5 bases). V lost 7 bases to trimming and J lost 3 bases, with 12 bases between them. CDR1 LGHDT and CDR2 YNNKEL come from the germline V gene (reference sequence). The CDR3 runs to 14 residues.

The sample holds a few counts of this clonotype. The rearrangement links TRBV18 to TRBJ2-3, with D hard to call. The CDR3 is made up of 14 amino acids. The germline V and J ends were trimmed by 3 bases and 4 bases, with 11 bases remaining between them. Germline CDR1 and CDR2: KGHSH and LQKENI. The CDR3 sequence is CASSPGVTADTQYF. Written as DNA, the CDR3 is TGTGCCAGCTCACCCGGAGTTACCGCAGATACGCAGTATTTT.

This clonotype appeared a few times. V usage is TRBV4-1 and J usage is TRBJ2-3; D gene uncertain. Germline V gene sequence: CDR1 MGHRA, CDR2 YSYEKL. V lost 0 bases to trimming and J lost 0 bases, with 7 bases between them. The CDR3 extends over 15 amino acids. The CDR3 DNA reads TGCGCCAGCAGCCAAGATCGTCCGAGCACAGATACGCAGTATTTT. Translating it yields CASSQDRPSTDTQYF.

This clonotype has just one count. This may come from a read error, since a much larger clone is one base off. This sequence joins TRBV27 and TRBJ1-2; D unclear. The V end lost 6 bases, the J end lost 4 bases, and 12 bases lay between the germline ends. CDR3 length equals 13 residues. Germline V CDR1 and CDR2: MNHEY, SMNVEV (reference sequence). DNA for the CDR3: TGTGCCAGCAGCCTTGGCACTTGCTATGGCTACACCTTC. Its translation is CASSLGTCYGYTF.

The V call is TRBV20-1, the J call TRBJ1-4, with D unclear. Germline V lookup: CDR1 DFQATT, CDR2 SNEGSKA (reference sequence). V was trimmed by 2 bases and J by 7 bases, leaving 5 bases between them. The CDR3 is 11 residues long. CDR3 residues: CSARPVEKLFF. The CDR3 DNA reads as TGCAGTGCTAGACCCGTTGAAAAACTGTTTTTT.

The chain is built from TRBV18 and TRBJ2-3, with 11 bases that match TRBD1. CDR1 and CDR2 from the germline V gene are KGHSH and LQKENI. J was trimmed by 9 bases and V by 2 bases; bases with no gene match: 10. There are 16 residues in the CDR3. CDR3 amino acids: CASSPSGQGGLSTQYF. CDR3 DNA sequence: TGTGCCAGCTCACCATCGGGACAGGGGGGACTATCGACGCAGTATTTT.

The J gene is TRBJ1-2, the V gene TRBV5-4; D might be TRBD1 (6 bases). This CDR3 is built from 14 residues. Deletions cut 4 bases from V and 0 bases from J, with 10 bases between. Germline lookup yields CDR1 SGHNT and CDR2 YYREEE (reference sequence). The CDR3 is CASSRDKPNYGYTF. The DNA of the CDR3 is TGTGCCAGCAGCCGGGACAAACCTAACTATGGCTACACCTTC.

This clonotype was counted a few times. The CDR3 nucleotides are TGCAGTGCTAGAGGACGAGCGGGGGTGATCTCCTACGAGCAGTACTTC. Its translation is CSARGRAGVISYEQYF. The J gene is TRBJ2-7, the V gene TRBV20-1, with 8 bases aligning to TRBD2. The V and J ends lost 1 base and 0 bases, in that order; junction bases with no gene match: 8. The CDR3 extends over 16 amino acids. Germline V gene data show CDR1 as DFQATT and CDR2 as SNEGSKA (reference sequence).

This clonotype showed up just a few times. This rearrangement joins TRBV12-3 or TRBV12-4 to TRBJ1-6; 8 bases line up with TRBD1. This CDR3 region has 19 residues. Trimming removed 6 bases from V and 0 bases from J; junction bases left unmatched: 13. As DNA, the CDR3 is TGTGCCAGCAGGCCGGGACAGGTGTCTGGAATCTCCTATAATTCACCCCTCCACTTT. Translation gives CASRPGQVSGISYNSPLHF.